The 19 T cell receptor beta chains in this list originate from one sample, sequenced in a study of T cells after yellow fever vaccination. TCRdb processed the 5' RACE reads anew with MiXCR; each CDR3 protein has one entry. The sample contains tens of thousands of distinct CDR3 sequences, 7% to 9% of which appear only once. Here the sequenced sample was CD8+ T cells sorted from PBMCs, taken roughly 14 days after the first yellow fever vaccination. Receptors were obtained from a man between 18 and 35 years old who received the YFV17D yellow fever vaccine.

This clonotype occurred many times. CDR3 bases: TGTGCCAGCAGTCTGACAGGGCGTGAGCAGTTCTTC. Translated: CASSLTGREQFF. This rearrangement joins TRBV12-3 or TRBV12-4 to TRBJ2-1; 7 nucleotides align to TRBD1. Germline trimming cut 5 bases from V and 9 bases from J; bases unmatched to any gene: 4. The CDR3 contains 12 residues.

This clonotype was detected many times. The V call is TRBV30, the J call TRBJ1-5; 9 bases fit TRBD1. V gave up 5 bases and J gave up 3 bases; unmatched junction bases: 5. This CDR3 region has 14 residues. CDR1 is GTSNPN and CDR2 is SVGIG in the germline V gene (reference sequence). CDR3 nucleotide sequence: TGTGCCTGGTCCGGGACAGGGCACAATCAGCCCCAGCATTTT. It is translated as CAWSGTGHNQPQHF.

This clonotype was seen repeatedly, ten times or more. The chain uses TRBV6-1 and TRBJ2-3, with TRBD1 identical over 7 bases. Germline lookup yields CDR1 MNHNS and CDR2 SASEGT. After removal of 7 bases from V and 2 bases from J, the junction contained 9 bases not matched to a gene. The CDR3 covers 15 residues. The chain's CDR3 is CASNRQGLPTDTQYF. The CDR3 DNA sequence: TGTGCCAGCAATAGACAGGGCCTCCCCACAGATACGCAGTATTTT.

This chain links TRBV27 with TRBJ2-1, with 9 bases identical to TRBD2. The CDR3 sequence is 18 residues long. Germline-derived CDR1 and CDR2 are MNHEY and SMNVEV (reference sequence). J gave up 0 bases and V 3 bases, and 9 bases lay outside the gene matches. The CDR3 reads CASSFWIAGVSSYNEQFF. DNA of the CDR3: TGTGCCAGCAGTTTCTGGATAGCGGGGGTCAGCTCCTACAATGAGCAGTTCTTC.

In this sample, this clonotype turned up many times. CDR3 nucleotide sequence: TGTGCCAGTAGTCCTACCGGGACAGGGAGAGGAGAGACCCAGTACTTC. Encoded protein: CASSPTGTGRGETQYF. The rearrangement uses TRBV19 and TRBJ2-5, with 9 bases lining up with TRBD1. Germline V gives CDR1 LNHDA, CDR2 SQIVND (reference sequence). The CDR3 consists of 16 residues. Unmatched junction bases numbered 11, after V lost 5 bases and J lost 4 bases.

This clonotype was counted a single time. A much more abundant neighbour one base away suggests this may be a read error. This rearrangement joins TRBV10-3 to TRBJ2-3; tentatively, D is TRBD2 (5 bases). Germline V gene sequence: CDR1 ENHRY, CDR2 SYGVKD. CDR3 length equals 14 residues. The ends were cut back, 7 bases at V and 2 bases at J, with 13 bases in the middle. CDR3 sequence (DNA): TGTGCCATCATGGACTCGGGCAACACAGATACGCAGTATTTT. Translated, it gives CAIMDSGNTDTQYF.

V is TRBV20-1 and J is TRBJ2-1; no definite D call. Trimming left V 3 bases short and J 0 bases short, with 12 bases between. This CDR3 is built from 15 residues. The germline V gene encodes CDR1 DFQATT and CDR2 SNEGSKA (reference sequence). The CDR3 bases are TGCAGTGCTAGTTTAGCAGGCGGCTCCTACAATGAGCAGTTCTTC. Translation: CSASLAGGSYNEQFF.

This clonotype appeared many times. The CDR3 DNA is TGTGCCAGCAGGTTCGGGGAGGGGGTATCCGTAGCTTTCTTT. It encodes CASRFGEGVSVAFF. The V call is TRBV13, the J call TRBJ1-1, with D possibly TRBD1 on 6 matching bases. The CDR3 loop spans 14 amino acids. Germline V gene sequence: CDR1 PRHDT, CDR2 FYEKMQ (reference sequence). V gave up 6 bases and J gave up 10 bases, with 21 bases separating them.

This clonotype was seen ten or more times. The chain couples TRBV7-9 to TRBJ1-1; 8 bases line up with TRBD1. The ends lost 5 bases at V and 4 bases at J; junction bases unmatched: 21. The CDR3 is 19 amino acids. Germline assignment: CDR1 SEHNR and CDR2 FQNEAQ (reference sequence). CDR3 sequence (DNA): TGTGCCAGCAGCCTCCTTATGAGAGCCCGGACAGGGAGCGCCACTGAAGCTTTCTTT. Its translation is CASSLLMRARTGSATEAFF.

This clonotype was detected many times. The gene calls are TRBV7-9 and TRBJ2-2; no clear D. Trimming pared 1 base from V and 9 bases from J, leaving 9 bases between. CDR1 is SEHNR, CDR2 FQNEAQ, per germline (reference sequence). The CDR3 length is 13 residues. The DNA of the CDR3 is TGTGCCAGCAGCTTAGGGGCTGCACGGGAGCTGTTTTTT. Amino acids: CASSLGAARELFF.

This clonotype was counted many times. The rearrangement uses TRBV7-9 and TRBJ1-5; D is uncertain. The CDR3 loop spans 14 amino acids. V was cut by 5 bases and J by 1 base, with 9 bases left in between. Germline CDR1 SEHNR, CDR2 FQNEAQ (reference sequence). The CDR3 nucleotides read TGTGCCAGCAGCCCCCCGGGAAGCAATCAGCCCCAGCATTTT. The encoded protein is CASSPPGSNQPQHF.

This clonotype was recorded at least ten times. The chain couples TRBV29-1 to TRBJ2-7; D gene uncertain. The V and J ends lost 7 bases and 2 bases respectively, with 15 bases between them. This CDR3 has 13 amino acids. CDR1 and CDR2 (germline): SQVTM, ANQGSEA. The DNA for the CDR3 is TGCAGCGCGGTAGGTGTTTCTACCTACGAGCAGTACGTC. As protein: CSAVGVSTYEQYV.

Only a few counts were recorded for this clonotype. This chain links TRBV6-5 with TRBJ1-1; TRBD1 aligns across 8 bases. Losses at the gene ends were 0 bases for V and 10 bases for J; bases not matched to a gene: 16. This CDR3 spans 17 amino acids. CDR1 MNHEY and CDR2 SVGAGI come from the germline V gene. CDR3: CASSYSWGQGAQLGAFF. The CDR3 DNA is TGTGCCAGCAGTTACTCGTGGGGGCAGGGGGCCCAACTTGGAGCTTTCTTT.

This clonotype came up many times. The chain joins TRBV14 to TRBJ2-7, with 11 bases aligning to TRBD1. The CDR3 contains 14 residues. CDR1 and CDR2 from the germline V gene are SGHDN and FVKESK. The junction had 5 bases not matched to a gene; V was cut back by 5 bases and J by 5 bases. CDR3 loop: CASSSRDRGNEQYF. The CDR3 nucleotides are TGTGCCAGCAGCTCCCGGGACAGGGGGAACGAGCAGTACTTC.

This clonotype was observed a few times. The rearrangement links TRBV19 to TRBJ1-1; D gene unclear. Trimming cost V 1 base and J 0 bases, with 6 bases left between them. The length of the CDR3 is 14 residues. Germline V CDR1 and CDR2: LNHDA, SQIVND (reference sequence). The CDR3 nucleotides read TGTGCCAGTAGTATAGGATCAGTGAACACTGAAGCTTTCTTT. Translating it yields CASSIGSVNTEAFF. Full variable domain (rest looked up from reference TRBV19 and TRBJ1-1): DGGITQSPKYLFRKEGQNVTLSCEQNLNHDAMYWYRQDPGQGLRLIYYSQIVNDFQKGDIAEGYSVSREKKESFPLTVTSAQKNPTAFYLCASSIGSVNTEAFFGQGTRLTVV.

This chain uses TRBV19 with TRBJ1-2; D possibly corresponds to TRBD1 (5 bases). CDR3 length: 12 residues. Germline CDR1 and CDR2: LNHDA and SQIVND (reference sequence). Trimming stripped 8 bases from V and 4 bases from J, with 11 bases between. The CDR3 sequence: CASARGLYGYTF. The CDR3 nucleotides are TGTGCCAGTGCTAGGGGACTCTATGGCTACACCTTC.

There are a few counts of this clonotype. V gene TRBV30 combines with J gene TRBJ2-5; D is uncertain. The CDR3 length is 12 residues. CDR1 is GTSNPN and CDR2 is SVGIG in the germline V gene (reference sequence). V dropped 2 bases and J dropped 3 bases, with 7 bases sitting between them. CDR3 residues: CAWSKQKETQYF. The CDR3 DNA follows: TGTGCCTGGAGTAAACAGAAAGAGACCCAGTACTTC.

There are many counts of this clonotype. This sequence joins TRBV12-3 or TRBV12-4 and TRBJ1-6, with D uncertain. Trimming left V 0 bases short and J 7 bases short, with 7 bases between. This CDR3 spans 14 amino acids. The CDR3 sequence: CASSLALENSPLHF. The CDR3 DNA follows: TGTGCCAGCAGTTTAGCGCTCGAAAATTCACCCCTCCACTTT.

This clonotype was picked up many times. J is TRBJ2-5 and V is TRBV11-2, with D maybe TRBD1 (6 bases). The CDR3 consists of 15 residues. Trimming left V 3 bases short and J 5 bases short, with 16 bases between. Germline V CDR1 and CDR2: SGHAT, FQNNGV. CDR3 DNA sequence: TGTGCCAGCAGCTTGGTAGGGGCAAGGGGGGAGACCCAGTACTTC. Amino acids: CASSLVGARGETQYF.